This T cell receptor (beta chain) was profiled in a study of cytomegalovirus exposure and HLA in healthy donors. Findings of the study overall: The study listed approximately 160 cytomegalovirus-associated TCR beta chains.

CDR1 is SGHVS, CDR2 FQNEAQ, per germline. The junction had 7 bases not matched to a gene; V was cut back by 5 bases and J by 0 bases. The CDR3 length is 16 residues. 13 Jbeta primers and 60 Vbeta primers were used for the PCR. This table comes from immunoSEQ multiplex PCR, and its TCRdb copy is limited to in-frame clones, with some not included. This sample's clone table lists 53,000 or so clones. Of note for this clone: Its antigen remains unknown.

Sample: PBMCs. The rearrangement uses TRBV7-8 and TRBJ2-1, with 7 nucleotides matching TRBD2. This clonotype was sampled from a male donor in good health and CMV-seropositive. The CDR3 protein is CASSPSGGGSYNEQFF. CDR3 nucleotides: TGTGCCAGCAGCCCCAGTGGGGGGGGCTCCTACAATGAGCAGTTCTTC.